This T cell receptor beta chain was identified during a study of cytomegalovirus exposure and HLA in healthy donors. The PCR had 60 Vbeta and 13 Jbeta primers. TCRdb keeps only in-frame clones here, not all; method: immunoSEQ multiplex PCR. This sample carries 150,000 to 160,000 clones, approximately 69% of them seen once, and the ten largest clones take under 2.5%. Germline V CDR1 and CDR2: SQVTM, ANQGSEA. This CDR3 has 12 residues. V was shortened by 4 bases and J by 0 bases, with 4 bases between the two germline ends. The rearrangement uses TRBV29-1 and TRBJ1-3, with D unresolved. The sequence came from a young man in good health and CMV-seronegative. The material sequenced was PBMCs. The CDR3 here is CSVVLSGNTIYF. The CDR3 DNA reads TGCAGCGTTGTCCTCTCTGGAAACACCATATATTTT.